Following are 16 T cell receptor beta chains from one sample sequenced in a study of beta chain features in type 1 diabetes. Overall study results and limits: In all four CD4+ subsets, TCRB CDR3 length was significantly, moderately reduced in type 1 diabetes.

All of the isolated RNA was reverse transcribed, so expressed TCRB transcripts were sequenced. Clones were sequenced by immunoSEQ multiplex PCR, and TCRdb holds only the in-frame ones, with some missing. The sample has around 160,000 clones, approximately 10% seen once. These receptors' targets are unknown. Sequencing used central memory CD4+ T cells from blood. Receptors were obtained from a woman in her 30s with type 1 diabetes.

The chain carries TRBV2 and TRBJ2-2; 7 bases match TRBD1. With V trimmed by 9 bases and J by 0 bases, 4 bases remained unmatched. The CDR3 contains 14 residues. Germline CDR1 reads SNHLY; CDR2 reads FYNNEI. The CDR3 protein is CASATGTNTGELFF. The CDR3, as DNA: TGTGCCAGTGCGACAGGGACGAACACCGGGGAGCTGTTTTTT.

V usage is TRBV15 and J usage is TRBJ2-5; a possible D gene is TRBD1 (5 bases). Germline CDR1 LNHNV, CDR2 YYDKDF (reference sequence). The CDR3 is made up of 14 amino acids. The V end lost 3 bases, the J end lost 2 bases, and 10 bases lay between the germline ends. CDR3 DNA sequence: TGTGCCACCAGCAGGATAGGGGTGCAAGAGACCCAGTACTTC. The encoded protein is CATSRIGVQETQYF.

This clone was counted at least ten times. The J gene is TRBJ2-5, the V gene TRBV7-9; tentative D call: TRBD1 (5 bases). V lost 1 base, J lost 7 bases, and 13 bases lay in between. This CDR3 is 14 amino acids long. From germline, CDR1 is SEHNR and CDR2 FQNEAQ (reference sequence). The chain's CDR3 is CASSLGGQGGTQYF. The CDR3 DNA is TGTGCCAGCAGCTTAGGAGGACAAGGCGGGACCCAGTACTTC.

The chain employs TRBV5-1 and TRBJ2-3, with 7 bases lining up with TRBD1. Germline V gene sequence: CDR1 SGHRS, CDR2 YFSETQ. CDR3 length equals 17 residues. Trimming removed 3 bases from V and 6 bases from J; junction bases left unmatched: 16. The CDR3 nucleotides are TGCGCCAGCAGCTCCGTGCGACAGGGTCTGGAATTGGATACGCAGTATTTT. Protein sequence: CASSSVRQGLELDTQYF.

The chain uses TRBV2 and TRBJ1-2; D is perhaps TRBD1 (6 bases). The germline V gene encodes CDR1 SNHLY and CDR2 FYNNEI. V was shortened by 7 bases and J by 7 bases, with 22 bases between the two germline ends. CDR3 length: 15 residues. CDR3 sequence (DNA): TGTGCCAGCAAGCCAGGAACAGGGTACCAGGGTGGCTACACCTTC. This encodes CASKPGTGYQGGYTF.

This clone was counted a few times. The chain combines TRBV2 with TRBJ2-2; the D gene is possibly TRBD2 (6 bases). Germline V gives CDR1 SNHLY, CDR2 FYNNEI. The V and J ends lost 8 bases and 5 bases respectively, with 18 bases between them. The CDR3 covers 15 residues. DNA of the CDR3: TGTGCCAGCGGGCAGGGACCGGAGGGGACCGGGGAGCTGTTTTTT. Translation gives CASGQGPEGTGELFF.

The V and J genes are TRBV6-5 and TRBJ2-1, with 9 bases identical to TRBD2. CDR1 and CDR2 from the germline V gene are MNHEY and SVGAGI. V lost 11 bases and J lost 10; bases outside the gene matches: 15. This CDR3 contains 14 residues. Written as DNA, the CDR3 is TGTGCCGTTGGGGGAACGGCTAGCGGGACCGAGCAGTTCTTC. This sequence encodes CAVGGTASGTEQFF.

This clone has only a few counts. This chain links TRBV7-2 with TRBJ1-1; no clear D gene. The germline V and J ends were trimmed by 2 bases and 1 base, with 8 bases remaining between them. The germline V gene has CDR1 SGHTA and CDR2 FQGNSA. This CDR3 has 14 residues. The CDR3 spells CASSLTRRNTEAFF. CDR3 nucleotides: TGTGCCAGCAGCTTAACTCGCCGGAACACTGAAGCTTTCTTT.

The chain links TRBV7-2 to TRBJ2-3; 9 positions agree with TRBD1. The ends lost 0 bases at V and 14 bases at J; junction bases unmatched: 6. The CDR3 runs to 13 residues. Germline-derived CDR1 and CDR2 are SGHTA and FQGNSA. The DNA of the CDR3 is TGTGCCAGCAGCTTAGCACCGGGACAGGGAAGGTATTTT. Its protein product is CASSLAPGQGRYF.

This clone was recorded a few times. In DNA form, the CDR3 reads TGTGCCTGGACAGGCGGGGCCGGGGAGCTGTTTTTT. Translating gives CAWTGGAGELFF. The chain is built from TRBV30 and TRBJ2-2, with a tentative D call TRBD2 (6 bases). The CDR3 covers 12 residues. V dropped 4 bases and J dropped 6 bases, with 9 bases sitting between them. Germline V gene lookup returns CDR1 GTSNPN and CDR2 SVGIG (reference sequence).

This clone was observed a few times. The chain uses TRBV27 and TRBJ2-7; 9 positions match TRBD1. With V trimmed by 5 bases and J by 4 bases, 3 bases remained unmatched. Germline V CDR1 and CDR2: MNHEY, SMNVEV (reference sequence). This CDR3 is built from 13 residues. The CDR3 spells CASSTGQGYEQYF. The CDR3 DNA follows: TGTGCCAGCAGTACCGGACAGGGGTACGAGCAGTACTTC.

The chain employs TRBV18 and TRBJ2-1; TRBD1 matches 8 bases. Per the germline V gene, CDR1 is KGHSH and CDR2 is LQKENI. The CDR3 runs to 15 residues. The junction had 9 bases not matched to a gene; V was cut back by 2 bases and J by 9 bases. CDR3 nucleotide sequence: TGTGCCAGCTCACCAGCGGGACAGGTAGTGGGTGAGCAGTTCTTC. Its protein product is CASSPAGQVVGEQFF.

This clone was picked up many times. This sequence joins TRBV5-1 and TRBJ2-7, with 7 bases identical to TRBD1. Germline CDR1 reads SGHRS; CDR2 reads YFSETQ. The CDR3 totals 18 residues. V was clipped by 4 bases and J by 3 bases; unmatched bases: 19. CDR3 protein: CASSPGTPGGFWYYEQYF. DNA for the CDR3: TGCGCCAGCAGCCCCGGGACACCAGGGGGATTTTGGTACTACGAGCAGTACTTC.

The chain carries TRBV4-3 and TRBJ2-7; D remains unclear. The length of the CDR3 is 14 residues. The germline V gene encodes CDR1 LGHNA and CDR2 YSLEER. Trimming took 4 bases from V and 3 from J, leaving 13 bases between them. CDR3 DNA sequence: TGCGCCAGCAGCCCAGTTGGCCAGTTCTACGAGCAGTACTTC. Translated, it gives CASSPVGQFYEQYF.

The table lists this clone with a few counts. This chain joins TRBV6-5 and TRBJ2-7, with 11 bases fitting TRBD2. Germline V gene sequence: CDR1 MNHEY, CDR2 SVGAGI. The V segment lost 2 bases and the J segment 2 bases; nucleotides outside the gene matches: 2. The CDR3 is made up of 15 amino acids. This CDR3 reads CASSYGTSGTYEQYF. The CDR3 nucleotides read TGTGCCAGCAGTTACGGGACTAGCGGAACCTACGAGCAGTACTTC.

This CDR3 is CASSFSPSGSNYEQYF. CDR3 nucleotide sequence: TGTGCCAGCAGCTTCTCGCCTAGCGGGAGCAACTACGAGCAGTACTTC. The rearrangement links TRBV7-2 to TRBJ2-7; 10 bases agree with TRBD2. The CDR3 runs 16 residues. Unmatched junction bases numbered 8, after V lost 3 bases and J lost 3 bases. CDR1 is SGHTA, CDR2 FQGNSA, per germline.